This T cell receptor beta chain was recovered during a study of blood T cells in healthy people across ages. Study-level findings and limits: It was the long-lived donors that had more naive CD4+ cells and higher diversity than aged donors.

In the case of this clonotype: The antigen remains undetermined.

PBMCs were isolated at a quantity of at least 7 million per sample. The length of the CDR3 is 15 residues. Germline V gene data show CDR1 as MNHEY and CDR2 as SMNVEV (reference sequence). V gave up 4 bases and J gave up 4 bases; unmatched junction bases: 4. Alongside a J-beta primer mix, a sample-barcoded 5' primer served in a second PCR lasting about 7 to 11 cycles. Each TCR beta cDNA got a 12-nucleotide random molecular identifier. Each CDR3 protein gets one entry after TCRdb re-called the 5' RACE reads with MiXCR. The sample contains about 940,000 distinct CDR3 sequences, around 49% of which appear only once.

The specimen sequenced was blood. The chain is built from TRBV27 and TRBJ2-1, with 10 bases matching TRBD2. This sequence originates from a man aged 25 to 45 in good health. The CDR3 protein is CASSYWTSGYNEQFF. CDR3 coding DNA: TGTGCCAGCAGTTACTGGACTAGCGGTTACAATGAGCAGTTCTTC.